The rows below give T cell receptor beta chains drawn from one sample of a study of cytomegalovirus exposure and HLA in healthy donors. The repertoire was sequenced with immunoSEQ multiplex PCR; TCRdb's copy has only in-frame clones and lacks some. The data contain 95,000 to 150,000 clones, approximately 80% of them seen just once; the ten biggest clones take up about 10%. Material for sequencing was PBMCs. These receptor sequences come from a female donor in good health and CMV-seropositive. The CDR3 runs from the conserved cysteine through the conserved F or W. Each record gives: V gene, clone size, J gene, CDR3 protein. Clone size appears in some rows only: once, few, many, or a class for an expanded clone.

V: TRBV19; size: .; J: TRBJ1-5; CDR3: CASSIQGTNQPQHF
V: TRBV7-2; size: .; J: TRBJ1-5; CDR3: CASSPSGGQRQPQHF
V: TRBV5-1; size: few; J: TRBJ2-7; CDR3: CASSLDVEWYHEQYF
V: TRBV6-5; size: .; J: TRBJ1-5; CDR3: CASSYSSGEQPQHF
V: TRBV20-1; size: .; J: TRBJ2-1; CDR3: CSARDYNEQFF
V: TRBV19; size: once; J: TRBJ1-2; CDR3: CASSFPDRDGYTF
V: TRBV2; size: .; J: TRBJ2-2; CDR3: CASSEDFWNTGELFF
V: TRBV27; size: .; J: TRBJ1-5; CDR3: CASSPSGQGNQPQHF
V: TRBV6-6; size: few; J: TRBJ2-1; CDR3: CASSQRGQYNEQFF
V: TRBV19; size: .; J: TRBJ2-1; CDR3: CATTGAQSEQFF
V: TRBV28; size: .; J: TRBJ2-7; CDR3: CASNPGTGTYEQYF
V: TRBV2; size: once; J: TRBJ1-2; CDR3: CASTSTGTGYGYTF
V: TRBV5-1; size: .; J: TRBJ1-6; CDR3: CASRAQTDSPLHF
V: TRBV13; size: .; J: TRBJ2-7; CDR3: CASSFSGAYSYEQYF
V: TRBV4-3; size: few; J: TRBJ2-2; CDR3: CASSPRVGDTGELFF
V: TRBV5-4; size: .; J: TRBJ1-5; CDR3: CASREHPHSNQPQHF
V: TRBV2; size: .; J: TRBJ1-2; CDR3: CASLVGSVRVQHGYTF
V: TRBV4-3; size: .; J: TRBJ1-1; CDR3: CASSQGGMNTEAFF
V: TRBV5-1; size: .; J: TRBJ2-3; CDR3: CASSLGGTSGDTQYF
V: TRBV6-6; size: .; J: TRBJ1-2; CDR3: CASSPRRTGGYGYTF
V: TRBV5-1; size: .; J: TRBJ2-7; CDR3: CASSLPGGGPEQYF
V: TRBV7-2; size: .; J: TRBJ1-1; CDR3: CASSFKQGASTEAFF
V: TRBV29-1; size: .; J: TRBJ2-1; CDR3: CSVSVFSGANEQFF
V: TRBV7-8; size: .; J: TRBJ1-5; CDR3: CASSSRRANQPQHF
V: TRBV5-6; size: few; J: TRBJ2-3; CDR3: CASSSMSTDTQYF
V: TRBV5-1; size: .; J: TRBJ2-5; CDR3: CASSFGGGEETQYF
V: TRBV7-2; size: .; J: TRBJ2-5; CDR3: CASTAGQGAKTQYF